This entry describes one TCR beta chain. Libraries were prepared by immunoSEQ multiplex PCR; TCRdb keeps only in-frame clonotypes and omits some of them. The table shows some 120,000 clones, with roughly 90% occurring only once. This CDR3 contains 15 residues. With 8 bases clipped from V and 3 bases from J, the junction kept 13 bases outside the gene matches. Germline V lookup: CDR1 SNHLY, CDR2 FYNNEI. The data were obtained in a study of control samples from healthy donors and cancer patients. The sequenced sample consisted of blood. V is TRBV2 and J is TRBJ2-7, with 7 bases fitting TRBD2. The receptor was derived from a man over 45 in good health. CDR3 coding DNA: TGTGCCAGCTTCCCCGGGGCAGGGAGGGGCTACGAGCAGTACTTC. Translating gives CASFPGAGRGYEQYF.